Listed below are T cell receptor beta chains from one sample, sequenced in a study of blood T cell repertoires in COVID-19. TCRdb's table, derived via immunoSEQ multiplex PCR, lists solely in-frame clones and lacks some. Of some 160,000 clones in the sample, approximately 92% were seen once. Sequencing input: peripheral blood. These receptors came from an older woman with active COVID-19. Each CDR3 is given with its conserved first and last residue. The D gene is left open where the match is weak. A row's size may be missing; if present it is once, few, many or a size class.

TRBD2 TRBJ2-5 - 17 TRBV4-2 TGTGCCAGCAGCCCCCCTAGCGGGGGCTACGGGGCGGGAGAGCAGTACTTC CASSPPSGGYGAGEQYF
TRBD1 TRBJ2-1 - 20 TRBV27 TGTGCCAGCAGTTCGTACTGGTCCTTCCGACAGGGTCCCCTCTACAATGAGCAGTTCTTC CASSSYWSFRQGPLYNEQFF
TRBD1 TRBJ1-1 - 14 TRBV6-5 TGTGCCAGCAGTTCCGACAGGGGGGGCACTGAAGCTTTCTTT CASSSDRGGTEAFF
- TRBJ1-5 - 14 TRBV18 TGTGCCAGCTCACCCGGACAGAGCAATCAGCCCCAGCATTTT CASSPGQSNQPQHF
- TRBJ2-7 - 16 TRBV27 TGTGCCAGCAGTAAAAGTTGGACAGTAGTAGCCTACGAGCAGTACTTC CASSKSWTVVAYEQYF
- TRBJ2-5 - 15 TRBV5-1 TGCGCCAGCAGCTTGGTACCAGGAAAGGAAGAGACCCAGTACTTC CASSLVPGKEETQYF
TRBD2 TRBJ2-2 - 17 TRBV7-6 TGTGCCAGCAGCCGCCAACTAGCGGACATAAACACCGGGGAGCTGTTTTTT CASSRQLADINTGELFF
- TRBJ2-3 - 14 TRBV27 TGTGCCAGCAGTTTCTCGCGAAAATCAGATACGCAGTATTTT CASSFSRKSDTQYF
TRBD1 TRBJ2-1 - 15 TRBV6-5 TGTGCCAGCAGTAGAGGGGACAGGGGCTACAATGAGCAGTTCTTC CASSRGDRGYNEQFF
- TRBJ1-5 - 15 TRBV28 TGTGCCAGCCATTTAGTTCGGGGGGCGCATCAGCCCCAGCATTTT CASHLVRGAHQPQHF
TRBD1 TRBJ1-1 - 14 TRBV5-4 TGTGCCAGCAGAGCAGACAGGGCGATCACTGAAGCTTTCTTT CASRADRAITEAFF
- TRBJ1-5 - 20 TRBV6-2/TRBV6-3 TGTGCCAGCAGTTACCGGGTCACAGGGAGGGTTCGGTATAGCAATCAGCCCCAGCATTTT CASSYRVTGRVRYSNQPQHF
TRBD1 TRBJ1-1 - 16 TRBV9 TGTGCCAGCAGCCCAGGGAGGACAGGACCGAGTACTGAAGCTTTCTTT CASSPGRTGPSTEAFF
- TRBJ1-1 - 14 TRBV4-3 TGCGCCAGCAGCCAAGCTCACTTGGACACTGAAGCTTTCTTT CASSQAHLDTEAFF
TRBD1 TRBJ1-2 - 14 TRBV6-5 TGTGCCAGCAGTAAATCCGGGACAGGCTCGGGCTACACCTTC CASSKSGTGSGYTF
TRBD2 TRBJ2-7 - 14 TRBV10-3 TGTGCCATCAGGGCGGCTAGCGGGGGTGCCGAGCAGTACTTC CAIRAASGGAEQYF
- TRBJ2-5 - 15 TRBV11-3 TGTGCCAGCAGCTTAGTGGGGGCAGACCAAGAGACCCAGTACTTC CASSLVGADQETQYF
TRBD2 TRBJ2-7 - 17 TRBV19 TGTGCCAGTAGTCGGGGACTAGCGGGGCTCAGCTCCTACGAGCAGTACTTC CASSRGLAGLSSYEQYF
TRBD1 TRBJ2-5 - 14 TRBV25-1 TGTGCCAGCAGTGAAGCGACAGGGCGCGAGACCCAGTACTTC CASSEATGRETQYF
- TRBJ2-6 - 20 TRBV2 TGTGCCAGCAGTTACCGGGACATGCTCTGGGGGTTCTCTGGGGCCAACGTCCTGACTTTC CASSYRDMLWGFSGANVLTF
TRBD2 TRBJ2-1 once 16 TRBV11-3 TGTGCCAGCAGCTTAACGGGAGGTCCTTCTCGCACTGAGCAGTTCTTC CASSLTGGPSRTEQFF
TRBD2 TRBJ2-3 few 15 TRBV28 TGTGCCAGCAGTCGCGGGAGGTGGTCCACAGATACGCAGTATTTT CASSRGRWSTDTQYF
- TRBJ2-2 - 14 TRBV7-2 TGTGCCAGCAGCTTCGGGAGGAACACCGGGGAGCTGTTTTTT CASSFGRNTGELFF
TRBD2 TRBJ2-3 - 11 TRBV30 TGTGGGGGAGGGGCCACAGATACGCAGTATTTT CGGGATDTQYF
- TRBJ1-4 - 15 TRBV28 TGTGCCAGCACTACCTTTCCGGTTACGGATGAAAAACTGTTTTTT CASTTFPVTDEKLFF
TRBD2 TRBJ2-3 few 16 TRBV7-2 TGTGCCAGCAGCTTAGGAAGCGGGAGAACATCAGATACGCAGTATTTT CASSLGSGRTSDTQYF
TRBD2 TRBJ2-1 once 15 TRBV9 TGTGCCAGCAGCGTAGAATCCGGGACTAGGGATGAGCAGTTCTTC CASSVESGTRDEQFF
TRBD1 TRBJ2-1 - 16 TRBV28 TGTGCCAGCAGTTTATACCGGGCAGGGACAGTCAATGAGCAGTTCTTC CASSLYRAGTVNEQFF
TRBD1 TRBJ2-7 - 14 TRBV6-1 TGTGCCAGCGGGGAAGCAGGGGGCCTTTACGAGCAGTACTTC CASGEAGGLYEQYF
- TRBJ2-3 - 15 TRBV11-1 TGTGCCAGCAGCCCGGGCGGGGAGGCCACAGATACGCAGTATTTT CASSPGGEATDTQYF
- TRBJ2-7 - 15 TRBV2 TGTGCCAGCAGTGAACACGCCATCGGGAACTACGAGCAGTACTTC CASSEHAIGNYEQYF
- TRBJ1-1 - 13 TRBV30 TGTGCCTGGAGTGTACCAGGATTCTCGGAAGCTTTCTTT CAWSVPGFSEAFF
TRBD1 TRBJ1-2 - 14 TRBV6-5 TGTGCCAGCAGACGCGGACAGGGGGCTTTCGGCTACACCTTC CASRRGQGAFGYTF
- TRBJ2-7 - 14 TRBV27 TGTGCCAGCAGTATCACGGGAGTAACGGGCGAGCAGTACTTC CASSITGVTGEQYF
- TRBJ2-5 - 13 TRBV5-4 TGTGCCAGCAGCTTGGTCGACCAAGAGACCCAGTACTTC CASSLVDQETQYF
- TRBJ1-2 - 13 TRBV5-5 TGTGCCAGCAGCTTGCCCCACGGCTATGGCTACACCTTC CASSLPHGYGYTF
- TRBJ1-1 - 13 TRBV7-9 TGTGCCAGCATCGGCAGGGGAAACACTGAAGCTTTCTTT CASIGRGNTEAFF
- TRBJ1-4 - 14 TRBV28 TGTGCCAGCAGTGTCGGACAGAATAATGAAAAACTGTTTTTT CASSVGQNNEKLFF
TRBD1 TRBJ1-2 - 16 TRBV9 TGTGCCAGCAGCGTAGATCCGACAGGGAAGAACTATGGCTACACCTTC CASSVDPTGKNYGYTF